A single sample gave rise to the 9 T cell receptor beta chains below, sequenced in a study of blood T cell repertoires in COVID-19. Sequencing used immunoSEQ multiplex PCR; TCRdb keeps in-frame clones, though not all of them. This table has 150,000 to 200,000 clones, about four fifths appearing once. Material for sequencing was peripheral blood. The receptors come from an older man who had recovered from COVID-19.

By sample share, this clone is large. The chain recombines TRBV4-2 with TRBJ2-7; 7 positions match TRBD2. V gave up 1 base and J gave up 4 bases; unmatched junction bases: 10. This CDR3 has 16 amino acids. Germline V lookup: CDR1 LGHNA, CDR2 YNFKEQ. The CDR3 here is CASSQGSREIQYEQYF. In DNA, the CDR3 is TGTGCCAGCAGCCAAGGATCGCGGGAGATACAGTACGAGCAGTACTTC.

The chain joins TRBV6-5 to TRBJ2-3, with 9 bases that match TRBD2. Germline loops: CDR1 MNHEY, CDR2 SVGAGI. J gave up 3 bases and V 5 bases, and 3 bases lay outside the gene matches. The CDR3 covers 14 residues. The CDR3, as DNA: TGTGCCAGCAGTAAAAGCGGGAGGACAGATACGCAGTATTTT. This codes for CASSKSGRTDTQYF.

This clone was picked up one time. J is TRBJ2-1 and V is TRBV6-6; 7 bases are shared with TRBD1. With V trimmed by 5 bases and J by 3 bases, 16 bases remained unmatched. CDR1 is MNHNY and CDR2 is SVGAGI in the germline V gene (reference sequence). The CDR3 has 18 residues. The CDR3 region has the DNA TGTGCCAGCAGTCCCACCCCCCGGACAGGCGGACTCTACAATGAGCAGTTCTTC. Its protein product is CASSPTPRTGGLYNEQFF.

This clone has only a few counts. DNA for the CDR3: TGTGCCAGCAGGAGAATCACGACTCACGGGGGGCAGAGCAATCAGCCCCAGCATTTT. Translating it yields CASRRITTHGGQSNQPQHF. V is TRBV28 and J is TRBJ1-5; D perhaps matches TRBD1 (6 bases). This CDR3 is 19 amino acids long. V dropped 6 bases and J dropped 1 base, with 25 bases sitting between them. Germline CDR1 MDHEN, CDR2 SYDVKM. Filled out from reference TRBV28 and TRBJ1-5, the complete variable domain reads DVKVTQSSRYLVKRTGEKVFLECVQDMDHENMFWYRQDPGLGLRLIYFSYDVKMKEKGDIPEGYSVSREKKERFSLILESASTNQTSMYLCASRRITTHGGQSNQPQHFGDGTRLSIL.

This clone was detected once. The chain recombines TRBV6-5 with TRBJ2-3; TRBD1 might be the D (7 bases). Trimming shortened V by 0 bases and J by 2 bases, and 12 bases separated the two germline ends. CDR3 length equals 16 residues. CDR1 and CDR2 from the germline V gene are MNHEY and SVGAGI. CDR3 sequence: CASSYSTRGATDTQYF. CDR3 nucleotides: TGTGCCAGCAGTTACTCGACCAGGGGGGCCACAGATACGCAGTATTTT.

CDR3: CASSIGLAGNQETQYF. Written as DNA, the CDR3 is TGTGCCAGCAGTATAGGACTAGCGGGGAACCAAGAGACCCAGTACTTC. The chain carries TRBV6-2 or TRBV6-3 and TRBJ2-5; 12 nucleotides line up with TRBD2. The CDR3 covers 16 residues. Losses at the gene ends were 5 bases for V and 0 bases for J; bases not matched to a gene: 4. Germline V lookup: CDR1 MNHEY, CDR2 SVGEGT.

The chain recombines TRBV7-2 with TRBJ2-7; 7 nucleotides match TRBD2. Germline V lookup: CDR1 SGHTA, CDR2 FQGNSA. With V trimmed by 5 bases and J by 5 bases, 12 bases remained unmatched. The CDR3 runs 15 residues. The DNA for the CDR3 is TGTGCCAGCAGCCAACTAGCGACAGCCGTCCACGAGCAGTACTTC. This codes for CASSQLATAVHEQYF.

This sequence joins TRBV4-1 and TRBJ2-1; TRBD2 matches at 9 bases. J gave up 2 bases and V 3 bases, and 11 bases lay outside the gene matches. The CDR3 sequence is 18 residues long. Germline CDR1 reads MGHRA; CDR2 reads YSYEKL. The CDR3 DNA is TGCGCCAGCAGCCAGATGGCGGGAGGGGATAGGGCCTACAATGAGCAGTTCTTC. It encodes CASSQMAGGDRAYNEQFF.

The genes are TRBV6-1 and TRBJ1-1; the D gene is possibly TRBD1 (5 bases). CDR1 and CDR2 (germline): MNHNS, SASEGT. Deletions cut 1 base from V and 2 bases from J, with 8 bases between. CDR3 length: 14 residues. The CDR3 protein is CASSEGTLNTEAFF. As DNA, the CDR3 is TGTGCCAGCAGTGAAGGGACACTAAACACTGAAGCTTTCTTT.